This entry lists 8 T cell receptor beta chains sequenced from one sample in a study of blood T cells in healthy people across ages. A second about 6 to 12 cycle PCR used barcoded and J-beta primers. MiXCR, run by TCRdb on the 5' RACE reads, gives a single entry per CDR3 protein. Seen here are about 830,000 distinct CDR3 sequences, less than 80% observed once, and the top ten hold roughly a quarter. Sequenced: blood. The source is a young man in good health.

This clonotype was recorded many times. The rearrangement links TRBV5-6 to TRBJ1-6; the D is unclear. Germline-derived CDR1 and CDR2 are SGHDT and YYEEEE. The CDR3 has 15 residues. Trimming cost V 3 bases and J 0 bases, with 7 bases left between them. The CDR3 nucleotides are TGTGCCAGCAGCTCGCAGAGCTCCTATAATTCACCCCTCCACTTT. Its translation: CASSSQSSYNSPLHF.

There are many counts of this clonotype. This chain links TRBV28 with TRBJ2-7; 8 nucleotides agree with TRBD1. The trim removed 3 bases at V and 3 bases at J, leaving 16 bases unmatched. The germline CDR1 and CDR2 sequences are MDHEN and SYDVKM. The CDR3 length is 18 residues. CDR3 nucleotides: TGTGCCAGCAGTTTTAGCCCTTTGACAGGGGCCCCCGACTACGAGCAGTACTTC. Translating it yields CASSFSPLTGAPDYEQYF.

As for this clonotype: This may come from a read error, since a much larger clone is one base off. The rearrangement links TRBV25-1 to TRBJ2-6, with D perhaps matching TRBD2 (6 bases). Germline CDR1 MGHDK, CDR2 SYGVNS. This CDR3 is built from 18 residues. CDR3 in amino acids: CASSASLGGSSGADVLTF. The CDR3, as DNA: TGTGCCAGCAGTGCGTCCCTGGGGGGAAGCTCTGGGGCCGACGTCCTGACTTTC.

The V gene is TRBV9, the J gene TRBJ2-5; TRBD1 aligns across 7 bases. This CDR3 contains 16 residues. CDR1 is SGDLS, CDR2 YYNGEE, per germline. V lost 4 bases to trimming and J lost 1 base; unmatched junction nucleotides: 10. CDR3: CASSPLYRDSQETQYF. The CDR3 nucleotides are TGTGCCAGCAGCCCACTATACCGGGACAGCCAAGAGACCCAGTACTTC.

The rearrangement links TRBV20-1 to TRBJ2-1, with TRBD2 matching over 7 bases. This CDR3 has 15 amino acids. Germline lookup yields CDR1 DFQATT and CDR2 SNEGSKA (reference sequence). The ends lost 3 bases at V and 2 bases at J; junction bases unmatched: 7. This chain's CDR3 is CSASGGTTPYNEQFF. CDR3 nucleotides: TGCAGTGCTAGTGGGGGGACTACCCCCTACAATGAGCAGTTCTTC.

The genes are TRBV12-3 or TRBV12-4 and TRBJ2-3, with D uncertain. The length of the CDR3 is 14 residues. The V and J ends lost 5 bases and 9 bases respectively, with 18 bases between them. This CDR3 is CASSPRLRSRTQYF. CDR3 nucleotide sequence: TGTGCCAGCAGTCCCCGTCTCCGCTCTCGAACGCAGTATTTT.

The V call is TRBV3-1, the J call TRBJ1-5, with D unclear. The CDR3 consists of 15 residues. The V gene lost 10 bases and the J gene lost 3 bases, with 19 bases spanning the gap. Germline assignment: CDR1 LGHDT and CDR2 YNNKEL (reference sequence). This CDR3 reads CAINPETEINQPQHF. CDR3 bases: TGTGCCATCAACCCCGAGACCGAGATCAATCAGCCCCAGCATTTT.

The chain is built from TRBV2 and TRBJ1-2; D is undetermined. The V and J ends lost 1 base and 2 bases respectively, with 11 bases between them. Looked up from germline, CDR1 is SNHLY and CDR2 is FYNNEI. This CDR3 contains 15 residues. CDR3 DNA: TGTGCCAGCAGTGAAGGGGGTGACAAGAACTATGGCTACACCTTC. It codes for CASSEGGDKNYGYTF.